This T cell receptor (beta chain) was sequenced in a study of T-cell memory formation after mild COVID-19. Study background: TCR clusters showed largely donor specificity.

The 5'RACE method, run with constant-segment primers, produced TCR alpha and TCR beta cDNA libraries (carrying sample barcodes and UMIs). TCRdb re-called the 5' RACE reads through MiXCR, storing one row per CDR3 protein. The top ten clones hold roughly a fifth of a sample with around 340,000 distinct CDR3 sequences, around 15% of them seen once. This clonotype has more than one count but fewer than ten. Its cognate antigen is unknown. Whole-study results and caveats: Second-wave clones reaching peak frequency on day 37 lacked confirmed SARS-CoV-2 specificity.

V was clipped by 3 bases and J by 4 bases, with 10 bases between them. Per the germline V gene, CDR1 is DFQATT and CDR2 is SNEGSKA (reference sequence). The CDR3 is 13 residues long. This clonotype originated in a young man who had mild COVID-19 (a few samples of this study predate the infection). Cell type and time point are not known. What was sequenced was PBMCs or a T cell subset sorted from them (not recorded which). The chain recombines TRBV20-1 with TRBJ1-3; TRBD1 is a possible D gene (6 bases). CDR3 in DNA: TGCAGTGCTAGTCACAGGGACGGAAACACCATATATTTT. As protein: CSASHRDGNTIYF.